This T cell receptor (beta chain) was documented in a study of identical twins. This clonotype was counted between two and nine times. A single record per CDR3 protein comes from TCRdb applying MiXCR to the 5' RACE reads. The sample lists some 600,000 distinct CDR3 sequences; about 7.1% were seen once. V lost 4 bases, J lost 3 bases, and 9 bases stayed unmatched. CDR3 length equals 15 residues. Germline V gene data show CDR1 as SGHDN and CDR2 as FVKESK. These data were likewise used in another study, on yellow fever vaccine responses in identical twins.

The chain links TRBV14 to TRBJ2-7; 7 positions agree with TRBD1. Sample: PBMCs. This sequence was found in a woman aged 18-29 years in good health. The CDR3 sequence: CASSLEDRAGYEQYF. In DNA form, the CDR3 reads TGTGCCAGCAGCCTAGAAGACAGGGCGGGCTACGAGCAGTACTTC.